This T cell receptor beta chain was retrieved from a study of blood T cell repertoires in COVID-19. Study in general: Sites in the United States, Italy and Spain provided acute and convalescent COVID-19 samples.

The table lists this clone with a few counts. V shed 4 bases and J shed 2 bases, with 12 bases lying between them. Germline CDR1 is SGHTA and CDR2 is FQGTGA. The CDR3 consists of 15 residues. How the authors handled the data: Amplification of reference gene primers provided the estimated nucleated cell counts. Assay: immunoSEQ multiplex PCR; the TCRdb copy retains only in-frame clones and omits some. V, J and clone size reflect that table, while D and trimming were determined from the DNA. The data show 100,000 or so clones, approximately 79% seen once. The sequencing input was peripheral blood. The sequence came from an elderly woman with acute or convalescent COVID-19. The rearrangement uses TRBV7-3 and TRBJ1-3; D uncertain. Here the CDR3 reads CASSSLGVPGNTIYF. The CDR3 DNA follows: TGTGCCAGCAGCTCCCTAGGTGTCCCTGGAAACACCATATATTTT.